The table lists the clone carrying this T cell receptor beta chain with a few counts. Its antigen remains unknown. The sample belongs to a study of cytomegalovirus exposure and HLA in healthy donors. Study-wide results and caveats: The study had only CMV serostatus as immune exposure information.

Both 60 Vbeta primers and 13 Jbeta primers went into the PCR. Method: immunoSEQ multiplex PCR; TCRdb's copy keeps in-frame clones and lacks some. The profile shows 150,000 to 200,000 clones, 80% to 85% of them singletons. CDR1 is SNHLY and CDR2 is FYNNEI in the germline V gene. Trimming left V 7 bases short and J 7 bases short, with 19 bases between. This CDR3 comprises 14 residues. Material for sequencing was PBMCs. The gene calls are TRBV2 and TRBJ2-5, with D tentatively TRBD2 (8 bases). This sequence originates from a woman younger than 30 in good health and CMV-seropositive. CDR3 in amino acids: CASTGGQGDWTQYF. In nucleotides, the CDR3 is TGTGCCAGCACGGGGGGGCAGGGGGATTGGACCCAGTACTTC.